This TCR beta chain comes out of a study of cytomegalovirus exposure and HLA in healthy donors. Whole-study results and caveats: Previous analysis showed most TCR beta V segments were productive about 87% or about 30% of the time. Accounts indicate the classifier identified cytomegalovirus status with strong specificity and sensitivity. An apparent linkage of common viral pathogens to several of the most significant clusters emerged in a later analysis. The likely origin of a cluster of highly shared sequence variants was a sequencing artifact.

The germline V and J ends were trimmed by 2 bases and 3 bases, with 14 bases remaining between them. The CDR3 runs 16 residues. Per germline, CDR1 MNHEY and CDR2 SVGAGI. As for this clone: The target antigen is unknown.

Researchers ran the PCR with 60 Vbeta and 13 Jbeta primers. Profiling relied on immunoSEQ multiplex PCR, and the TCRdb table lists in-frame clones only, not all of them. The sample carries under 130,000 clones, 65% to 80% recorded once. The sequence was obtained from a woman aged 18 to 35 in good health and CMV-seropositive. This sequence joins TRBV6-5 and TRBJ2-1; possibly TRBD1 for D (6 bases). The sample taken for sequencing was PBMCs. CDR3 nucleotide sequence: TGTGCCAGCAGTTACGTTCCAGGGGACCACTACAATGAGCAGTTCTTC. It specifies CASSYVPGDHYNEQFF.